This TCR beta chain was documented in a study of control samples from healthy donors and cancer patients (dated by TCRdb to 2018 to 2021). Libraries came from the immunoSEQ multiplex PCR assay. TCRdb limited this immuneACCESS table to in-frame rearrangements with V and J called. A share of clones is missing; checked studies link under half to unresolved V genes, and the rest is unexplained. This sample holds some 130,000 clones; 92% were observed only once. Of the sample, 2.1% falls within the top ten clones. Comment on this clone: Its recognized antigen is unknown. Base qualities are not provided; no much larger clone lies one nucleotide away.

Measured from the cysteine to the phenylalanine, the CDR3 is 15 residues long. Of the read, only the CDR3 DNA is kept; its 45 bases are in frame from base 1. V is cut by 2 bases and J by 2 bases, and the space between the germline ends is 10 bases. CDR1 and CDR2 were assigned from the germline V gene (reference sequence) as MNHNY and SVGAGI. The specimen sequenced was blood. The TCR originated in a woman between 50 and 59 years old in good health. The rearrangement combines TRBV6-6 with TRBJ1-5; no D gene can be assigned with confidence. In nucleotides, the sequence is TGTGCCAGCAGTTACACCCAGGCTGGCAATCAGCCCCAGCATTTT. The resulting protein is CASSYTQAGNQPQHF.